A selection of T cell receptor beta chains follows, all from one sample in a study of cytotoxic CD8 clonotypes in ibrutinib-treated CLL. Libraries were prepared by immunoSEQ multiplex PCR; TCRdb keeps only in-frame clonotypes and omits some of them. The sample consists of some 98,000 clones, about 72% of them appearing once. The material was PBMCs, obtained after 12 months of ibrutinib treatment. The receptors here all came from a human donor with chronic lymphocytic leukemia. Each CDR3 is given with its conserved first and last residue. A D gene is named only where the DNA matches it firmly. A row's size may be missing; if present it is once, few, many or a size class.

V gene	D gene	J gene	clone size	CDR3 DNA	CDR3 protein
TRBV14	TRBD2	TRBJ2-3	.	TGTGCCAGCAGCCCCTTCAGCGGGGGAGGGAGCACAGATACGCAGTATTTT	CASSPFSGGGSTDTQYF
TRBV5-1	TRBD1	TRBJ2-5	.	TGCGCCAGCAGCCCCGGGACAGGGGGCACGGTAGAGACCCAGTACTTC	CASSPGTGGTVETQYF
TRBV18	.	TRBJ1-6	.	TGTGCCAGCTCCCCGAGGGCTGATTCACCCCTCCACTTT	CASSPRADSPLHF
TRBV7-3	.	TRBJ2-3	.	TGTGCCAGCAGCTTAGTCAGCACAGATACGCAGTATTTT	CASSLVSTDTQYF
TRBV6-1	.	TRBJ2-7	.	TGTGCCAGCAGACCCGAAGTATACTCCTACGAGCAGTACTTC	CASRPEVYSYEQYF
TRBV5-1	.	TRBJ2-7	.	TGCGCCAGCAGCGGGGGGCTAGCGATTTCCTACGAGCAGTACTTC	CASSGGLAISYEQYF
TRBV5-1	.	TRBJ2-5	.	TGCGCCAGCAGCTTGGAGTGGAGTCAAGAGACCCAGTACTTC	CASSLEWSQETQYF
TRBV10-3	.	TRBJ2-7	.	TGTGCCATCAAATCTACAGGGCCCGAGCAGTACTTC	CAIKSTGPEQYF
TRBV7-2	.	TRBJ2-3	.	TGTGCCAGCAGCTTTAGAGGTTCGAGCACAGATACGCAGTATTTT	CASSFRGSSTDTQYF
TRBV27	TRBD2	TRBJ2-3	.	TGTGCCAGCAGTTTTGGCGGGGGGGGGTCAGATACGCAGTATTTT	CASSFGGGGSDTQYF
TRBV5-6	TRBD1	TRBJ1-1	.	TGTGCCAGCAGCCAGCGGACAGGGGGAGGGTCTGAAGCTTTCTTT	CASSQRTGGGSEAFF
TRBV4-1	.	TRBJ2-1	.	TGCGCCAGCAGCCAAGATAGTGCGTCGCAGTTCTTC	CASSQDSASQFF
TRBV7-2	TRBD1	TRBJ2-5	once	TGTGCCAGCAGCCGGCAGGGGGCCGCGGAGACCCAGTACTTC	CASSRQGAAETQYF
TRBV23-1	TRBD1	TRBJ2-2	.	TGCGCCAGCAGTCAATCCCAACAGGGGGTCAACACCGGGGAGCTGTTTTTT	CASSQSQQGVNTGELFF
TRBV7-3	.	TRBJ2-1	.	TGTGCCAGCAGCAGACAGGAGGGGGTCCCCTACAATGAGCAGTTCTTC	CASSRQEGVPYNEQFF
TRBV7-9	.	TRBJ2-7	.	TGTGCCAGCAGCCTAAGTCTGGCCCCCTCCTACGAGCAGTACTTC	CASSLSLAPSYEQYF
TRBV4-3	.	TRBJ2-1	few	TGCGCCAGCAGCCAAGAGACAGTCAACCCTTCCAAACTCTACAATGAGCAGTTCTTC	CASSQETVNPSKLYNEQFF
TRBV6-1	.	TRBJ2-5	.	TGTGCCAGCAGTGAACGACCGGGACACTCCGCACAGACCCAGTACTTC	CASSERPGHSAQTQYF
TRBV25-1	.	TRBJ1-6	.	TGTGCCAGCAGTGAGGGGGGGGCCCTCCTCGCTGGTTCACCCCTCCACTTT	CASSEGGALLAGSPLHF
TRBV9	TRBD1	TRBJ1-6	.	TGTGCCAGCAGCGCCGGACTTACGACAGGGGGCGGTTCACCCCTCCACTTT	CASSAGLTTGGGSPLHF
TRBV5-8	.	TRBJ1-2	.	TGTGCCAGCAGCTTCAGGGACTATGGCTACACCTTC	CASSFRDYGYTF
TRBV30	.	TRBJ2-2	.	TGTGCACAGAGGGGGGCGGTCGGGGAGCTGTTTTTT	CAQRGAVGELFF
TRBV5-6	TRBD2	TRBJ2-5	.	TGTGCCAGCAGCTCCCGGACAGGGGAACTAGCGGGGGCGGTGGAGACCCAGTACTTC	CASSSRTGELAGAVETQYF
TRBV6-6	.	TRBJ1-2	few	TGTGCCAACGGGGGCAGCTATGGCTACACCTTC	CANGGSYGYTF
TRBV11-3	.	TRBJ2-5	.	TGTGCCAGCAGCTTGTATGGGTCGGGGGAGACCCAGTACTTC	CASSLYGSGETQYF
TRBV6-1	.	TRBJ1-3	.	TGTGCCAGCAGCCAAAGAGGAAGGGCTGGAAACACCATATATTTT	CASSQRGRAGNTIYF
TRBV5-6	.	TRBJ2-7	.	TGTGCCAGCAGCTTTGGTCAGGTCCCCTACGAGCAGTACTTC	CASSFGQVPYEQYF
TRBV10-2	.	TRBJ2-7	.	TGCGCCAGCAGTGATTGGGGGACCACCTACGAGCAGTACTTC	CASSDWGTTYEQYF
TRBV5-1	.	TRBJ2-7	.	TGCGCCAGCAGCACCGCCCTTCTCCAGGGAAACGAGCAGTACTTC	CASSTALLQGNEQYF
TRBV30	.	TRBJ1-5	.	TGTGCCTGGAGTGTCCTACGGGGCAATCAGCCCCAGCATTTT	CAWSVLRGNQPQHF
TRBV27	.	TRBJ2-7	.	TGTGCCAGCAGTGTCAGGGTCACCGAATACTACGAGCAGTACTTC	CASSVRVTEYYEQYF